The T cell receptor (beta chain) under discussion was sequenced for a study of blood T cell repertoires in COVID-19. Study-level information: Whether acute or convalescent, the COVID-19 samples came from the United States, Italy and Spain. PBMCs, B-cell-depleted T cells, or T cells provided the cDNA or gDNA that made up the material.

Source study methods: Nucleated cell counts were estimated from reference gene primer amplification. Measured with immunoSEQ multiplex PCR; TCRdb has only the in-frame clones, and not every one. V and J calls and clone size are those listed in that table; D and trimming were worked out from the DNA. The table lists some 120,000 clones, 70% to 85% of them singletons. This CDR3 spans 16 amino acids. Deletions cut 0 bases from V and 0 bases from J, with 12 bases between. Germline-derived CDR1 and CDR2 are SGHRS and YFSETQ. The sequence derives from a man between 65 and 80 years old with active or convalescent COVID-19. Sequencing was done on a sample of peripheral blood. J is TRBJ1-1 and V is TRBV5-1; perhaps TRBD1 as D (6 bases). Here the CDR3 DNA reads TGCGCCAGCAGCTTGGGCCAGGGGTTGTTGAACACTGAAGCTTTCTTT. This sequence encodes CASSLGQGLLNTEAFF.